One and the same sample provided the 29 T cell receptor beta chains below, sequenced in a study of T cells in Graves' hyperthyroidism and ophthalmopathy. From RNA transcripts, TCR beta CDR3 regions were amplified. The study used the HTBI primer set for a first-round RT-PCR of the TCR CDR3. A single record per CDR3 protein comes from TCRdb applying MiXCR to the multiplex PCR reads. Altogether about 640,000 distinct CDR3 sequences are present, around 21% being singletons, with the ten largest covering more than 30%. Specimen: blood. Receptors were obtained from a man under 40 with Graves' ophthalmopathy.

The J gene is TRBJ2-7, the V gene TRBV5-8; 11 bases align to TRBD1. J was trimmed by 4 bases and V by 4 bases; bases with no gene match: 7. The CDR3 has 15 amino acids. Germline CDR1 reads SGHTS; CDR2 reads YDEGEE. Here the CDR3 reads CASSGTGTGGYEQYF. CDR3 DNA: TGTGCCAGCAGCGGAACCGGGACAGGGGGATACGAGCAGTACTTC.

J is TRBJ1-6 and V is TRBV6-5; a possible D gene is TRBD1 (5 bases). Germline assignment: CDR1 MNHEY and CDR2 SVGAGI. V was shortened by 1 base and J by 9 bases, with 10 bases between the two germline ends. CDR3 size: 14 residues. The CDR3 DNA follows: TGTGCCAGCAGTTACTTGGGGGTCGGTTCACCCCTCCACTTT. Residues: CASSYLGVGSPLHF.

This clonotype occurred a few times. The rearrangement uses TRBV20-1 and TRBJ1-6; D is unclear. This CDR3 region has 21 residues. The germline V gene encodes CDR1 DFQATT and CDR2 SNEGSKA (reference sequence). Trimming left V 1 base short and J 9 bases short, with 34 bases between. CDR3 DNA: TGCAGTGCTAGAGTTCCTGACTTGGGTCAAAGTACCGCCAAGGTCGGTTCACCCCTCCACTTT. Residues: CSARVPDLGQSTAKVGSPLHF.

The gene calls are TRBV7-8 and TRBJ1-4; the match to TRBD1 covers 8 bases. This CDR3 is built from 14 residues. J lost 10 bases, V lost 4 bases, and 8 bases had no gene match. Germline CDR1 and CDR2: SGHVS and FQNEAQ. The CDR3 nucleotides are TGTGCCAGCAGCTACAGGGGGGGCGGCGGAAAACTGTTTTTT. Translation: CASSYRGGGGKLFF.

This clonotype occurred many times. The V gene is TRBV11-2, the J gene TRBJ2-7; tentatively, D is TRBD1 or TRBD2 (6 bases each). The germline V and J ends were trimmed by 1 base and 2 bases, with 9 bases remaining between them. The CDR3 loop spans 14 amino acids. Germline CDR1 reads SGHAT; CDR2 reads FQNNGV. The CDR3 coding sequence is TGTGCCAGCAGCTTAGCGGGGGCGGCCTACGAGCAGTACTTC. Translation: CASSLAGAAYEQYF.

The chain carries TRBV12-3 or TRBV12-4 and TRBJ2-3, with 7 bases lining up with TRBD2. The CDR3 spans 14 residues. Trimming took 4 bases from V and 4 from J; bases not matched to a gene: 5. The CDR3 sequence is CASSYTSEADTQYF. The CDR3 region has the DNA TGTGCCAGCAGTTACACTAGCGAGGCAGATACGCAGTATTTT.

The CDR3 is CASSAQGRNGYTF. The CDR3 DNA is TGTGCCAGCAGCGCACAGGGGCGGAATGGCTACACCTTC. The chain combines TRBV13 with TRBJ1-2; TRBD1 agrees at 7 bases. The CDR3 extends over 13 amino acids. Germline assignment: CDR1 PRHDT and CDR2 FYEKMQ (reference sequence). V lost 5 bases and J lost 6; bases outside the gene matches: 6.

This clonotype was seen a handful of times. Compared with germline, one end of the junction differs, possibly owing to a read error. The chain recombines TRBV6-2 or TRBV6-3 with TRBJ2-3; 12 positions agree with TRBD1. The CDR3 loop spans 17 amino acids. The V gene's germline CDR1 is MNHEY and CDR2 SVGEGT. Written as DNA, the CDR3 is TGCGCCAGCAGCCCCCTAAATCGGGGACAGGGGGCAGGTACGCAGTATTTT. Its translation: CASSPLNRGQGAGTQYF.

In its sample, this clonotype was seen once. The chain employs TRBV28 and TRBJ1-5, with TRBD1 matching 9 bases. V was pared by 6 bases and J by 4 bases, with 7 bases of the junction left unmatched. Germline lookup yields CDR1 MDHEN and CDR2 SYDVKM. There are 15 residues in the CDR3. The CDR3 sequence is CASRGQGPRNQPQHF. As DNA, the CDR3 is TGTGCCAGCAGAGGACAGGGGCCAAGAAATCAGCCCCAGCATTTT.

This clonotype appeared a few times. Written as DNA, the CDR3 is TGCAGCGTTGCGTCTCCCGAGCAGTACTTC. It yields the protein CSVASPEQYF. The chain recombines TRBV29-1 with TRBJ2-7; D is unresolved. The CDR3 has 10 amino acids. Germline V gene sequence: CDR1 SQVTM, CDR2 ANQGSEA. Trimming took off 4 bases at V and 6 bases at J, with 7 bases between the two ends.

V is TRBV5-1 and J is TRBJ2-7; D is unresolved. The germline V gene has CDR1 SGHRS and CDR2 YFSETQ. The CDR3 has 15 residues. Trimming pared 4 bases from V and 7 bases from J, leaving 21 bases between. Here the CDR3 reads CASSLYSGSFREQYF. The CDR3 nucleotides read TGCGCCAGCAGCCTATATTCCGGGTCGTTTCGGGAGCAGTACTTC.

This clonotype was seen a few times. The chain links TRBV20-1 to TRBJ2-7; 11 bases fit TRBD2. Per the germline V gene, CDR1 is DFQATT and CDR2 is SNEGSKA (reference sequence). The CDR3 has 15 amino acids. The trim removed 4 bases at V and 2 bases at J, leaving 7 bases unmatched. The CDR3 reads CSAMGLAGGAYEQYF. In DNA, the CDR3 is TGCAGTGCTATGGGGCTAGCGGGAGGCGCCTACGAGCAGTACTTC.

V is TRBV5-6 and J is TRBJ2-7; 8 nucleotides align to TRBD2. This CDR3 is built from 16 residues. Germline values: CDR1 SGHDT, CDR2 YYEEEE. After removal of 2 bases from V and 4 bases from J, the junction contained 11 bases not matched to a gene. CDR3 sequence reads: CASSFPTGGPRYEQYF. DNA for the CDR3: TGTGCCAGCAGCTTCCCGACGGGAGGGCCAAGATACGAGCAGTACTTC.

In its sample, this clonotype was seen many times. This rearrangement joins TRBV18 to TRBJ2-2; D uncertain. Germline V CDR1 and CDR2: KGHSH, LQKENI. With 3 bases removed from V and 4 bases from J, the gap between germline ends came to 6 bases. The CDR3 is made up of 13 amino acids. The CDR3 spells CASSPSATGELFF. CDR3 nucleotide sequence: TGTGCCAGCTCACCGTCTGCCACCGGGGAGCTGTTTTTT.

J is TRBJ1-1 and V is TRBV10-1; D perhaps matches TRBD1 (5 bases). The CDR3 length is 13 residues. The V gene lost 2 bases and the J gene lost 3 bases, with 7 bases spanning the gap. Germline-derived CDR1 and CDR2 are WNHNN and SYGVQD (reference sequence). CDR3 DNA sequence: TGCGCCAGCAGTGAGGGGGGGGACACTGAAGCTTTCTTT. It encodes CASSEGGDTEAFF.

The rearrangement uses TRBV7-9 and TRBJ1-2; weak D call: TRBD1 (5 bases). This CDR3 spans 15 amino acids. The germline CDR1 and CDR2 sequences are SEHNR and FQNEAQ (reference sequence). The V end was cut by 5 bases, the J end by 5 bases, with 18 bases between. CDR3 DNA: TGTGCCAGCAGCCATTCGGGACTCGTTCAATATGGCTACACCTTC. Translation gives CASSHSGLVQYGYTF.

This clonotype was seen only a few times. The gene calls are TRBV7-9 and TRBJ2-7, with no clear D. V was pared by 3 bases and J by 1 base, with 7 bases between. Germline loops: CDR1 SEHNR, CDR2 FQNEAQ (reference sequence). The CDR3 covers 13 residues. The CDR3 sequence: CASSFPTSYEQYF. The CDR3 DNA reads TGTGCCAGCAGCTTTCCGACATCCTACGAGCAGTACTTC.

V usage is TRBV5-6 and J usage is TRBJ1-4; D is unresolved. This CDR3 comprises 15 residues. V was shortened by 6 bases and J by 0 bases, with 12 bases between the two germline ends. Looked up from germline, CDR1 is SGHDT and CDR2 is YYEEEE. The CDR3 DNA follows: TGTGCCAGCAAGACCTCTGGGGCAACTAATGAAAAACTGTTTTTT. Protein: CASKTSGATNEKLFF.

This chain connects TRBV18 to TRBJ2-1; maybe TRBD2 (6 bases). Germline CDR1 reads KGHSH; CDR2 reads LQKENI. The CDR3 loop spans 15 amino acids. The V end was cut by 4 bases, the J end by 9 bases, with 19 bases between. The CDR3 DNA is TGTGCCAGCTCACAATCGGAGGGCCAGGTTCGTGAGCAGTTCTTC. Protein: CASSQSEGQVREQFF.

This clonotype occurred a few times. The chain is built from TRBV13 and TRBJ2-3, with D perhaps TRBD2 (6 bases). V was pared by 3 bases and J by 0 bases, with 10 bases between. There are 15 residues in the CDR3. Germline V CDR1 and CDR2: PRHDT, FYEKMQ (reference sequence). CDR3 protein: CASSFTGESTDTQYF. Written as DNA, the CDR3 is TGTGCCAGCAGCTTTACGGGGGAGAGCACAGATACGCAGTATTTT.

The CDR3 is CAISGQAGEETQYF. CDR3 coding DNA: TGTGCCATCAGCGGACAGGCTGGGGAAGAGACCCAGTACTTC. V and J are TRBV10-3 and TRBJ2-5, with 7 positions matching TRBD1. With V trimmed by 6 bases and J by 3 bases, 7 bases remained unmatched. The germline V gene encodes CDR1 ENHRY and CDR2 SYGVKD. This CDR3 is built from 14 residues.

The chain links TRBV10-2 to TRBJ2-6; D is ambiguous. V shed 0 bases and J shed 2 bases, with 8 bases lying between them. Germline CDR1 reads WSHSY; CDR2 reads SAAADI. CDR3 length: 16 residues. The CDR3 region has the DNA TGCGCCAGCAGTGAGTCAAAATTGCCTGGGGCCAACGTCCTGACTTTC. Encoded protein: CASSESKLPGANVLTF.

The chain carries TRBV20-1 and TRBJ2-1; tentatively, D is TRBD2 (5 bases). V dropped 6 bases and J dropped 1 base, with 13 bases sitting between them. From germline, CDR1 is DFQATT and CDR2 SNEGSKA (reference sequence). The CDR3 totals 14 residues. CDR3 nucleotides: TGCAGTGCCCCCAGCGAGGGTTCCTACAATGAGCAGTTCTTC. This encodes CSAPSEGSYNEQFF.

This clonotype came up many times. This chain connects TRBV6-4 to TRBJ2-3, with TRBD2 matching over 10 bases. The CDR3 has 15 residues. CDR1 is MRHNA, CDR2 SNTAGT, per germline. The V gene end was trimmed by 7 bases and the J gene end by 0 bases; junction bases not matched to a gene: 4. The CDR3 is CASTQTSGSTDTQYF. The CDR3, as DNA: TGTGCCAGCACCCAGACTAGCGGGAGCACAGATACGCAGTATTTT.

This clonotype has more than one count but fewer than ten. The chain has TRBV6-1 and TRBJ2-5, with a tentative D call TRBD2 (7 bases). The germline V and J ends were trimmed by 7 bases and 7 bases, with 10 bases remaining between them. This CDR3 is built from 11 residues. Germline loops: CDR1 MNHNS, CDR2 SASEGT. The CDR3 bases are TGTGCCAGCACCGGGGGGCGGACCCAGTACTTC. Its protein is CASTGGRTQYF.

This clonotype was counted between two and nine times. The chain couples TRBV6-6 to TRBJ2-7, with 7 bases fitting TRBD1. In germline, CDR1 is MNHNY, CDR2 SVGAGI (reference sequence). The CDR3 spans 15 residues. With V trimmed by 2 bases and J by 2 bases, 6 bases remained unmatched. This chain's CDR3 is CASSYAGGRTYEQYF. The DNA for the CDR3 is TGTGCCAGCAGTTACGCAGGGGGTAGGACCTACGAGCAGTACTTC.

The chain recombines TRBV15 with TRBJ2-7, with D possibly matching TRBD2 (5 bases). The germline V and J ends were trimmed by 1 base and 2 bases, with 12 bases remaining between them. CDR1 is LNHNV, CDR2 YYDKDF, per germline (reference sequence). This CDR3 is 15 amino acids long. CDR3 in DNA: TGTGCCACCAGCAGAGGACCCCTCGGGGCCTACGAGCAGTACTTC. It encodes CATSRGPLGAYEQYF.

This clonotype was counted many times. This chain uses TRBV28 with TRBJ1-2; D possibly corresponds to TRBD1 (5 bases). The CDR3 loop spans 15 amino acids. Germline loops: CDR1 MDHEN, CDR2 SYDVKM. V gave up 6 bases and J gave up 0 bases, with 14 bases separating them. This chain's CDR3 is CASSVPGGSNYGYTF. For the CDR3, the DNA is TGTGCCAGCAGCGTCCCGGGGGGATCTAACTATGGCTACACCTTC.

The rearrangement links TRBV20-1 to TRBJ2-7, with 8 bases aligning to TRBD1. The length of the CDR3 is 12 residues. The trim removed 4 bases at V and 8 bases at J, leaving 7 bases unmatched. Germline loops: CDR1 DFQATT, CDR2 SNEGSKA (reference sequence). This CDR3 is CSAMDRAEKQYF. In DNA, the CDR3 is TGCAGTGCTATGGACAGGGCGGAGAAGCAGTACTTC.